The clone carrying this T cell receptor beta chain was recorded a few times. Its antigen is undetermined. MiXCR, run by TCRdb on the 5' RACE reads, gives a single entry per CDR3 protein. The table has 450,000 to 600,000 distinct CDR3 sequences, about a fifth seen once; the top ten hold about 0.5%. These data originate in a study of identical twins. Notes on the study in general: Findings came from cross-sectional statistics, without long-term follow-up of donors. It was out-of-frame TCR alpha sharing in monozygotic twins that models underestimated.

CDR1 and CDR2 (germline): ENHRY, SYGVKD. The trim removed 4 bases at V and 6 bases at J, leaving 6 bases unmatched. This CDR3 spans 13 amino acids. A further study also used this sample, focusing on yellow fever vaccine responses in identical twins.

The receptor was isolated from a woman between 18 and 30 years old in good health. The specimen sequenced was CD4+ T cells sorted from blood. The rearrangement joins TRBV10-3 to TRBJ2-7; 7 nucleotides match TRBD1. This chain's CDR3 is CAISGTGEAEQYF. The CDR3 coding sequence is TGTGCCATCAGTGGGACAGGAGAAGCCGAGCAGTACTTC.